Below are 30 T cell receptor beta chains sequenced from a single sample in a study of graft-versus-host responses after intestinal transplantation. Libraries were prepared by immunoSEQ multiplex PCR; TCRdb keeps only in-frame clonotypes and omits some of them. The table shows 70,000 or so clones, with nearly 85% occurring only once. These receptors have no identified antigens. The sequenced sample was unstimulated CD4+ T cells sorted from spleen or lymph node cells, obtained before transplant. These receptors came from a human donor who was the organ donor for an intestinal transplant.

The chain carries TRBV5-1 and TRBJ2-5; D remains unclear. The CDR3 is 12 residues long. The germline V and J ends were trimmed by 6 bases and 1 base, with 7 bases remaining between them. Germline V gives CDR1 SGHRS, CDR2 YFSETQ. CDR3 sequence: CASTSTQETQYF. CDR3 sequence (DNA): TGCGCCAGCACCTCTACCCAAGAGACCCAGTACTTC.

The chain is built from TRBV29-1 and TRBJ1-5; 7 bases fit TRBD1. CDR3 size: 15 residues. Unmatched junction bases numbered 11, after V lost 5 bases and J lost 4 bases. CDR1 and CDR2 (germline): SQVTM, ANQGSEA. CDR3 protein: CSVIFYGQANQPQHF. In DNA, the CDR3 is TGCAGCGTTATCTTTTACGGACAGGCGAATCAGCCCCAGCATTTT. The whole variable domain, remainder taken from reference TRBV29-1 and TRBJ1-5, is SAVISQKPSRDICQRGTSLTIQCQVDSQVTMMFWYRQQPGQSLTLIATANQGSEATYESGFVIDKFPISRPNLTFSTLTVSNMSPEDSSIYLCSVIFYGQANQPQHFGDGTRLSIL.

CDR3 amino acids: CASSLLAGGDTQYF. For the CDR3, the DNA is TGTGCCAGCAGTTTATTAGCGGGGGGCGATACGCAGTATTTT. The rearrangement uses TRBV28 and TRBJ2-3; 10 bases fit TRBD2. Germline CDR1 MDHEN, CDR2 SYDVKM. The trim removed 1 base at V and 6 bases at J, leaving 1 base unmatched. The CDR3 loop spans 14 amino acids.

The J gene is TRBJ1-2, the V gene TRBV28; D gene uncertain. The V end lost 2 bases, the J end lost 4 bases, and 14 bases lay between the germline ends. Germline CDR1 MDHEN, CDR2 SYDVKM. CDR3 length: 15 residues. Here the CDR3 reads CASSLNAGPPYGYTF. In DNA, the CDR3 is TGTGCCAGCAGTTTAAATGCAGGTCCCCCCTATGGCTACACCTTC.

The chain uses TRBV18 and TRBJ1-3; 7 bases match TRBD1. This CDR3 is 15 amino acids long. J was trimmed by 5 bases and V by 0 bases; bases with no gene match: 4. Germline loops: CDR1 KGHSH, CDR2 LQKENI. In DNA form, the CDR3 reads TGTGCCAGCTCACCACCTCAGGGGGTTCGAAACACCATATATTTT. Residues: CASSPPQGVRNTIYF.

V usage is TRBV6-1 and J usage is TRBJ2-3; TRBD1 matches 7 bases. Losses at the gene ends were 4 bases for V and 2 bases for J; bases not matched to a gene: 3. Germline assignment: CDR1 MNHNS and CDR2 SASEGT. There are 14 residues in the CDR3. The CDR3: CASSVTGSTDTQYF. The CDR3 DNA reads TGTGCCAGCAGTGTGACAGGGTCCACAGATACGCAGTATTTT.

In DNA form, the CDR3 reads TGTGCCAGCAGTTTAGGGCGGGGAGACACAGATACGCAGTATTTT. It encodes CASSLGRGDTDTQYF. The rearrangement links TRBV27 to TRBJ2-3, with TRBD2 as a possible D gene (6 bases). CDR1 and CDR2 from the germline V gene are MNHEY and SMNVEV (reference sequence). V dropped 2 bases and J dropped 2 bases, with 11 bases sitting between them. CDR3 length: 15 amino acids.

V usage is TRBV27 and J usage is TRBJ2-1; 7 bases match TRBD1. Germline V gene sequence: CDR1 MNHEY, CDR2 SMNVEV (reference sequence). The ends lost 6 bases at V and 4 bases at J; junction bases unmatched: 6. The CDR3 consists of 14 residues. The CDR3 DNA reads TGTGCCAGCAGCCAAACGACAGGGTACAATGAGCAGTTCTTC. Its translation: CASSQTTGYNEQFF.

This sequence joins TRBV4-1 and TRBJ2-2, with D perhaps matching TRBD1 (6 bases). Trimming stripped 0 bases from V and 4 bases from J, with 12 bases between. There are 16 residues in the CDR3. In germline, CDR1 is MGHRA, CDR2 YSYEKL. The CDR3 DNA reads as TGCGCCAGCAGCCAAGATAGACAGGTGGTCACCGGGGAGCTGTTTTTT. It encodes CASSQDRQVVTGELFF.

For the CDR3, the DNA is TGTGCCAGCAGCCTTCGACAGGGACCCACCGGGGAGCTGTTTTTT. It translates to CASSLRQGPTGELFF. The chain carries TRBV7-2 and TRBJ2-2; TRBD1 matches 7 bases. This CDR3 spans 15 amino acids. V lost 5 bases, J lost 4 bases, and 7 bases stayed unmatched. Germline CDR1 is SGHTA and CDR2 is FQGNSA.

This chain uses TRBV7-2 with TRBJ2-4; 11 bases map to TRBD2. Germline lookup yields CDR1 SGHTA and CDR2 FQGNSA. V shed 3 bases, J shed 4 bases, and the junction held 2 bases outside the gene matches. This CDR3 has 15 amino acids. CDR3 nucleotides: TGTGCCAGCAGCTTGGTAGCGGGGGGGAAAAACATTCAGTACTTC. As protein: CASSLVAGGKNIQYF.

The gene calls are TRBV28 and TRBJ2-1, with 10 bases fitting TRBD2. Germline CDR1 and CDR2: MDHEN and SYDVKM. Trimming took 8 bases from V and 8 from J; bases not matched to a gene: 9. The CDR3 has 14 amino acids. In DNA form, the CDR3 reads TGTGCCAGCCTTGAGCGGGGGGGCATCTATGAGCAGTTCTTC. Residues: CASLERGGIYEQFF.

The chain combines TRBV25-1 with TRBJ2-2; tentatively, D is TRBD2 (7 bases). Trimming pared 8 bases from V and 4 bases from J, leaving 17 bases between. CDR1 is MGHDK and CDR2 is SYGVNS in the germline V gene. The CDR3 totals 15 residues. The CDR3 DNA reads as TGTGCCAGCGAAATCGGGGGGCTGAGCACCGGGGAGCTGTTTTTT. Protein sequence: CASEIGGLSTGELFF.

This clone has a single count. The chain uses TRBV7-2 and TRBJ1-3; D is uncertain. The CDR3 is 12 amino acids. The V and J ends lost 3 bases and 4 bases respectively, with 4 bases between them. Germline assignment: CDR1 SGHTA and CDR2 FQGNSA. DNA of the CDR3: TGTGCCAGCAGCTTCGAGGGAAACACCATATATTTT. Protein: CASSFEGNTIYF.

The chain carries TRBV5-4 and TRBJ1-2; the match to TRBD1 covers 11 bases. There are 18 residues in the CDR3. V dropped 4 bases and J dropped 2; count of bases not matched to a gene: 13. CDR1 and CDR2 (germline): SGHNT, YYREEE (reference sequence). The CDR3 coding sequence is TGTGCCAGCAGCCGACCCGGGACAGGGGGTTTTGCCAACTATGGCTACACCTTC. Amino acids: CASSRPGTGGFANYGYTF.

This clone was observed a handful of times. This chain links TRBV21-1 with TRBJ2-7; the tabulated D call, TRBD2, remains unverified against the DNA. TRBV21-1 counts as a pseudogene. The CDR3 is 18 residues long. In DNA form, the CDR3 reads TGTGCCAGCAGCGCCTACATTCGGGTGGAGCGGGGGGGCCTCGAGCAGTACGTC. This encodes CASSAYIRVERGGLEQYV.

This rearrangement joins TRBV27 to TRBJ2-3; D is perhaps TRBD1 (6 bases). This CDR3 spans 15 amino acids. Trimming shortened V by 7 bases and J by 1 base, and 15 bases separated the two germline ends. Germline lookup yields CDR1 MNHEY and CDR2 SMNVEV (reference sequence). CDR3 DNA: TGTGCCAGCACCCCAAAGGGGGTTGGCACAGATACGCAGTATTTT. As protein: CASTPKGVGTDTQYF.

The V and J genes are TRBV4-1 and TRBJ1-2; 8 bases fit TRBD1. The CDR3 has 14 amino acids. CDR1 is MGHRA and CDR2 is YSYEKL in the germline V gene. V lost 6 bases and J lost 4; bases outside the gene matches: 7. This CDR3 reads CASRRTQGGYGYTF. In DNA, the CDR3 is TGCGCCAGCAGACGTACACAGGGGGGCTATGGCTACACCTTC.

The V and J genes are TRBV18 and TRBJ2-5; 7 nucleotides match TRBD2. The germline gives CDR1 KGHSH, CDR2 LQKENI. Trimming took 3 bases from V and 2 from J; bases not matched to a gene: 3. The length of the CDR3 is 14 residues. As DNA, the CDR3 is TGTGCCAGCTCACCGACTAGCTCTCAAGAGACCCAGTACTTC. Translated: CASSPTSSQETQYF. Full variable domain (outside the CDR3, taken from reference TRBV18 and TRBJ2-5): NAGVMQNPRHLVRRRGQEARLRCSPMKGHSHVYWYRQLPEEGLKFMVYLQKENIIDESGMPKERFSAEFPKEGPSILRIQQVVRGDSAAYFCASSPTSSQETQYFGPGTRLLVL.

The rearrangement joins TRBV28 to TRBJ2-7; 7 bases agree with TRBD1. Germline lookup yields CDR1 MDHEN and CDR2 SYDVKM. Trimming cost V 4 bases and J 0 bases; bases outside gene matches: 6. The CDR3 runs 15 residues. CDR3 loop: CASSSTGLSSYEQYV. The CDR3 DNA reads TGTGCCAGCAGTTCGACAGGGCTCTCCTCCTACGAGCAGTACGTC.

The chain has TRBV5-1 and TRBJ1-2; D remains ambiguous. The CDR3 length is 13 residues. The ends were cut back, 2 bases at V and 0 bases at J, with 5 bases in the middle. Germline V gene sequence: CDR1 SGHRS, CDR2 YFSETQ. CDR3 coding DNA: TGCGCCAGCAGCTTCGGTGCTAACTATGGCTACACCTTC. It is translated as CASSFGANYGYTF. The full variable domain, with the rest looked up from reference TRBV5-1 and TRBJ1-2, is KAGVTQTPRYLIKTRGQQVTLSCSPISGHRSVSWYQQTPGQGLQFLFEYFSETQRNKGNFPGRFSGRQFSNSRSEMNVSTLELGDSALYLCASSFGANYGYTFGSGTRLTVV.

The CDR3 coding sequence is TGTGCCAGCAGCTTAGGGGGGGGCCCTGGGGCCAACGTCCTGACTTTC. Its translation is CASSLGGGPGANVLTF. This sequence joins TRBV11-2 and TRBJ2-6; TRBD2 might be the D (7 bases). Trimming left V 1 base short and J 2 bases short, with 9 bases between. The CDR3 spans 16 residues. Germline loops: CDR1 SGHAT, CDR2 FQNNGV.

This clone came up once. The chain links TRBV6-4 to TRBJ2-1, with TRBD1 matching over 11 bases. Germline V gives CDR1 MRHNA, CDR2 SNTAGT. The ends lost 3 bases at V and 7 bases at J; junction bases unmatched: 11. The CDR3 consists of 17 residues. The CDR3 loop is CASSDFAGTGGMNEQFF. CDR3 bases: TGTGCCAGCAGTGATTTCGCCGGGACAGGGGGTATGAATGAGCAGTTCTTC.

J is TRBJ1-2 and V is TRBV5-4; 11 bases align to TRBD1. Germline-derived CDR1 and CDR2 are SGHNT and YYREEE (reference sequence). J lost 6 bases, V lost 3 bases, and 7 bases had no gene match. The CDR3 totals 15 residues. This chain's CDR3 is CASSSRTGGGNGYTF. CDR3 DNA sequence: TGTGCCAGCAGCTCCCGGACAGGGGGCGGAAATGGCTACACCTTC.

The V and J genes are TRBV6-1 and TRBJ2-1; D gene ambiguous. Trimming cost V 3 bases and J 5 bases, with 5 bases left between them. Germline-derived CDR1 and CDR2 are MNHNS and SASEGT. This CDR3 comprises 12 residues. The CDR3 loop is CASSDQDNEQFF. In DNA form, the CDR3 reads TGTGCCAGCAGTGACCAGGACAATGAGCAGTTCTTC.

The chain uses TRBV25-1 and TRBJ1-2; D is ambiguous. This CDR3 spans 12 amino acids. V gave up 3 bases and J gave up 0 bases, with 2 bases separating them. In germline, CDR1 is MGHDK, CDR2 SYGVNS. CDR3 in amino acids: CASSDTNYGYTF. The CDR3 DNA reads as TGTGCCAGCAGTGACACTAACTATGGCTACACCTTC.

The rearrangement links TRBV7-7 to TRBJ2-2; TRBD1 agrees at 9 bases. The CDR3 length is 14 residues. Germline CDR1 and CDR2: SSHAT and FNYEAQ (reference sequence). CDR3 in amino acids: CAIRTGENTGELFF. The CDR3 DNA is TGTGCTATCAGGACAGGGGAGAACACCGGGGAGCTGTTTTTT. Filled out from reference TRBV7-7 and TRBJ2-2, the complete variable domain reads GAGVSQSPRYKVTKRGQDVTLRCDPISSHATLYWYQQALGQGPEFLTYFNYEAQPDKSGLPSDRFSAERPEGSISTLTIQRTEQRDSAMYRCAIRTGENTGELFFGEGSRLTVL.

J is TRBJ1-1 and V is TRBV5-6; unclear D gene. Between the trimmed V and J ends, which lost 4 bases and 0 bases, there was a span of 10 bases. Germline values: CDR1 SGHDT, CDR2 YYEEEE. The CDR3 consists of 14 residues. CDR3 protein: CASSPDTLNTEAFF. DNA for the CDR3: TGTGCCAGCAGCCCCGACACCTTGAACACTGAAGCTTTCTTT.

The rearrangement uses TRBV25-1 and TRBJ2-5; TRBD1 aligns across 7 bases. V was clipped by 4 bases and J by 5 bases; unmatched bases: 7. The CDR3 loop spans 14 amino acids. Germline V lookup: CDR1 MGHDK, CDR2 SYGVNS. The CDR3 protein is CASSGDRVKETQYF. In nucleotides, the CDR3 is TGTGCCAGCAGTGGAGACAGGGTAAAGGAGACCCAGTACTTC.

The CDR3 loop is CASSVSGQTYNEQFF. CDR3 sequence (DNA): TGTGCCAGCAGTGTCTCGGGACAGACCTACAATGAGCAGTTCTTC. The chain uses TRBV6-5 and TRBJ2-1; 7 bases map to TRBD1. This CDR3 spans 15 amino acids. With V trimmed by 5 bases and J by 2 bases, 6 bases remained unmatched. Per germline, CDR1 MNHEY and CDR2 SVGAGI.